This T cell receptor (beta chain) was observed in a study of T cells after yellow fever vaccination. General study findings and limits: The booster saw the reappearance of most primary-vaccination clones (approximately 97% CD4, about 88% CD8).

CDR1 is SGHRS and CDR2 is YFSETQ in the germline V gene. The CDR3 covers 14 residues. Trimming removed 4 bases from V and 6 bases from J, with 16 bases in between. TCRdb re-called the 5' RACE reads through MiXCR, storing one row per CDR3 protein. The sample carries about 150,000 distinct CDR3 sequences, approximately 6.2% recorded once. This clonotype was found many times. Its antigen is not identified. Specimen: CD4+ T cells sorted from PBMCs, collected on the day of the first yellow fever vaccination. The chain employs TRBV5-1 and TRBJ1-1; D is possibly TRBD1 (5 bases). The origin of this receptor is a man between 18 and 35 years old who received the YFV17D yellow fever vaccine. The CDR3 sequence is CASSPLPRAPEAFF. The DNA of the CDR3 is TGCGCCAGCAGCCCCTTACCCAGGGCCCCTGAAGCTTTCTTT.